This T cell receptor (beta chain) was recorded in a study of T cell responses to AZD1222 COVID-19 vaccine. Some clones are missing from TCRdb's copy, which holds only in-frame ones; the method was immunoSEQ multiplex PCR. The sample shows 90,000 to 150,000 clones, around 89% of them seen only once. The specimen was peripheral blood, collected 28 days after the second AZD1222 dose. The receptor was derived from an adult who received the AZD1222 COVID-19 vaccine.

This chain's CDR3 is CASSPDRGLMNTEAFF. CDR3 DNA sequence: TGTGCCAGCAGCCCGGACAGGGGGCTCATGAACACTGAAGCTTTCTTT. The chain links TRBV14 to TRBJ1-1, with TRBD1 identical over 11 bases. CDR1 is SGHDN and CDR2 is FVKESK in the germline V gene. The junction had 4 bases not matched to a gene; V was cut back by 4 bases and J by 0 bases. This CDR3 contains 16 residues.